The clone carrying this T cell receptor (beta chain) was seen a handful of times. No antigen is known for it. The sample belongs to a study of identical twins. Broader study findings: In cord blood, abundant beta clonotypes had fewer insertions; memory showed no trend. The study reached conclusions through statistical analysis that was cross-sectional, not following the same donors.

Between the trimmed V and J ends, which lost 6 bases and 6 bases, there was a span of 18 bases. This CDR3 contains 15 residues. The germline CDR1 and CDR2 sequences are SGDLS and YYNGEE. MiXCR, applied by TCRdb to the 5' RACE reads, yields one record per CDR3 protein. The sample shows about 470,000 distinct CDR3 sequences, roughly 26% of them seen only once. These data also featured in a second study, about T cells expressing NK-cell markers.

This sequence was found in a woman under 30 in good health. The sequenced sample consisted of CD4+ T cells sorted from blood. The rearrangement links TRBV9 to TRBJ2-2; D is possibly TRBD2 (6 bases). The CDR3 DNA reads as TGTGCCAGCAACCCGGGGTTAGGGGAGGCCGGGGAGCTGTTTTTT. Its protein is CASNPGLGEAGELFF.